This T cell receptor (beta chain) derives from a study of cytomegalovirus exposure and HLA in healthy donors. Study conclusions and caveats: Listed as cytomegalovirus-associated were around 160 TCR beta chains.

Germline CDR1 and CDR2: SGHVS and FQNEAQ. Germline trimming cut 4 bases from V and 1 base from J; bases unmatched to any gene: 15. The CDR3 is 18 residues long. Primers: 60 Vbeta forward and 13 Jbeta reverse. Assay: immunoSEQ multiplex PCR; the TCRdb copy retains only in-frame clones and omits some. Found here are tens of thousands of clones, around 65% of them singletons; the top ten hold roughly 4.5%. As to this clone: Its antigen remains unidentified.

The chain employs TRBV7-8 and TRBJ2-7; 8 positions match TRBD2. The receptor comes from a man in his sixties in good health and CMV-seropositive. The sample comprised PBMCs. This CDR3 reads CASSWTISGSGGSYEQYF. For the CDR3, the DNA is TGTGCCAGCAGCTGGACGATCAGCGGGAGTGGAGGATCCTACGAGCAGTACTTC.